The rows below give T cell receptor beta chains drawn from one sample of a study of shared clonotypes between healthy human individuals. Clones were read by immunoSEQ multiplex PCR, and TCRdb kept only the in-frame ones, dropping some. Among some 2,400,000 clones listed, approximately 94% were seen once. Sequencing was done on a sample of naive CD4+ T cells sorted from blood. The receptors were sampled from a young man in good health. Both conserved end residues are part of each CDR3. D genes are given only for firm matches.

v_call: TRBV4-3
d_call: TRBD2
j_call: TRBJ2-3
cdr3_nt: TGCGCCAGCAGCCGAGTAGACCGACTAGCGGATAACACAGATACGCAGTATTTT
cdr3_aa: CASSRVDRLADNTDTQYF

v_call: TRBV11-2
d_call: TRBD1
j_call: TRBJ1-4
cdr3_nt: TGTGCCAGCAGCTTAACCCACACCGGGACAGCTAATGAAAAACTGTTTTTT
cdr3_aa: CASSLTHTGTANEKLFF

v_call: TRBV9
d_call: TRBD1
j_call: TRBJ1-1
cdr3_nt: TGTGCCAGCAGCGGGACAGGACAAATGAACACTGAAGCTTTCTTT
cdr3_aa: CASSGTGQMNTEAFF

v_call: TRBV30
d_call: -
j_call: TRBJ2-5
cdr3_nt: TGTGCCTGGAGTCCAATCATCAGTACCCAGTACTTC
cdr3_aa: CAWSPIISTQYF

v_call: TRBV7-9
d_call: TRBD1
j_call: TRBJ1-2
cdr3_nt: TGTGCCAGCAGCTTAGACGACAGGGTAGGTGGCTACACCTTC
cdr3_aa: CASSLDDRVGGYTF

v_call: TRBV6-6
d_call: -
j_call: TRBJ1-5
cdr3_nt: TGTGCCAGCAGACTCAGGGTAGATCAGCCCCAGCATTTT
cdr3_aa: CASRLRVDQPQHF

v_call: TRBV6-1
d_call: -
j_call: TRBJ1-3
cdr3_nt: TGTGCCAGCAGCGACGACAACGGGAACACCATATATTTT
cdr3_aa: CASSDDNGNTIYF

v_call: TRBV27
d_call: TRBD1
j_call: TRBJ2-1
cdr3_nt: TGTGCCAGCAGTTTCCGGGACAGGGACTACCCGAGCTCCTACAATGAGCAGTTCTTC
cdr3_aa: CASSFRDRDYPSSYNEQFF

v_call: TRBV15
d_call: TRBD1
j_call: TRBJ1-2
cdr3_nt: TGTGCCACCAGCCGAAGCGTAGAGGGGGCGGACTATGGCTACACCTTC
cdr3_aa: CATSRSVEGADYGYTF

v_call: TRBV6-5
d_call: -
j_call: TRBJ1-2
cdr3_nt: TGTGCCAGCAGTTACGGATCAGGGGCCTATGGCTACACCTTC
cdr3_aa: CASSYGSGAYGYTF

v_call: TRBV5-1
d_call: TRBD2
j_call: TRBJ2-2
cdr3_nt: TGCGCCAGCTCCCCTAGCGGGGGCAACACCGGGGAGCTGTTTTTT
cdr3_aa: CASSPSGGNTGELFF

v_call: TRBV6-5
d_call: -
j_call: TRBJ2-7
cdr3_nt: TGTGCCAGCAGTTACGTTCTCGATAGCTACGAGCAGTACTTC
cdr3_aa: CASSYVLDSYEQYF